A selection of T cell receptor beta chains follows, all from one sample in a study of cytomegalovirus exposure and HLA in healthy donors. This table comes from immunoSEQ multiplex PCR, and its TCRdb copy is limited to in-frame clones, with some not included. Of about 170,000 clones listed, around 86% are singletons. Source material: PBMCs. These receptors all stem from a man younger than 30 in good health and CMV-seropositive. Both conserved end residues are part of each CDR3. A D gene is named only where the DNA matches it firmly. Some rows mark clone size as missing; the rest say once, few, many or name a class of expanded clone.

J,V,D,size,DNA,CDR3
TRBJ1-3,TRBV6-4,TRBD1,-,TGTGCCAGCAGTGACCGAGGGACAGGTTCAGGAAACACCATATATTTT,CASSDRGTGSGNTIYF
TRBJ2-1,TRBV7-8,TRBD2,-,TGTGCCAGCAGCTTGCTAGCGGGAGGGGGAAATGAGCAGTTCTTC,CASSLLAGGGNEQFF
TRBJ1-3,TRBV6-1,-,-,TGTGCCAGCAGGACAGCTGGAAACACCATATATTTT,CASRTAGNTIYF
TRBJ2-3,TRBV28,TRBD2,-,TGTGCCAGCGATGCGGGAGGGGGCACAGATACGCAGTATTTT,CASDAGGGTDTQYF
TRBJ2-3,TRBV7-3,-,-,TGTGCCAGCAGCTTTGGTTCACTAGCTTCCACAGATACGCAGTATTTT,CASSFGSLASTDTQYF
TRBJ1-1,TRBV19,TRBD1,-,TGTGCCAGTAGCAGGGGGGACACTGAAGCTTTCTTT,CASSRGDTEAFF
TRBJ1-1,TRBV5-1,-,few,TGCGCCAGCGTTGACAGTAACACTGAAGCTTTCTTT,CASVDSNTEAFF
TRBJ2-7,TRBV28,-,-,TGTGCCAGCAGTTTTCCCAGACGGGGCTACGAGCAGTACTTC,CASSFPRRGYEQYF
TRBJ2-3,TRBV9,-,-,TGTGCCAGCAGCCCAATGATGCGGGGCACAGATACGCAGTATTTT,CASSPMMRGTDTQYF
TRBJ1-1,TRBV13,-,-,TGTGCCAGCAGTTCGGACACTGAAGCTTTCTTT,CASSSDTEAFF
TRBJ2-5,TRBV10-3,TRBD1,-,TGTGCCACCAGAGACAGGGAGCGGGAGACCCAGTACTTC,CATRDRERETQYF
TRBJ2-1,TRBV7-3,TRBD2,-,TGTGCCAGCAGCTTAGCGGGAGGGCCGGGAAATGAGCAGTTCTTC,CASSLAGGPGNEQFF
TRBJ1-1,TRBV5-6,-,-,TGTGCCAGCAGCCCCCGAGCAGGGAACACTGAAGCTTTCTTT,CASSPRAGNTEAFF
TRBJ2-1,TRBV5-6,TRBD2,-,TGTGCCAGCAGGGTCCCAGCGGGAGGACCCTACAATGAGCAGTTCTTC,CASRVPAGGPYNEQFF
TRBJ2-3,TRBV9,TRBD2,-,TGTGCCAGCAGCGCCGTAGCCTTGGGGGAGGGGACCGATACGCAGTATTTT,CASSAVALGEGTDTQYF
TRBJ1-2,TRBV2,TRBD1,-,TGTGCCAGTAGACCGGGACAGGGGAGCTATGGCTACACCTTC,CASRPGQGSYGYTF
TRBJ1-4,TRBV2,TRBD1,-,TGTGCCAGCAAAGACAGGGAGTATCGAGAAAAACTGTTTTTT,CASKDREYREKLFF
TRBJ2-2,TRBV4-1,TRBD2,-,TGCGCCAGCAGCCAGGTACCGACTAGCGCCGGGGAGCTGTTTTTT,CASSQVPTSAGELFF
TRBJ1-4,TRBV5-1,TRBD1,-,TGCGCCAGCAGCTTACAGGGGGTAGGCGAAAAACTGTTTTTT,CASSLQGVGEKLFF
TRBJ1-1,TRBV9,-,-,TGTGCCAGCAGGGGCGGGGGAATGAACACTGAAGCTTTCTTT,CASRGGGMNTEAFF
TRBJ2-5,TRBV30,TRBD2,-,TGTGCCTGGACGAGGAGGAGACTAGCGGGGGTCCAAGAGACCCAGTACTTC,CAWTRRRLAGVQETQYF
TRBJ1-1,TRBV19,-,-,TGTGCCAGTAGGAAAATACGGGGGATTGAAGCTTTCTTT,CASRKIRGIEAFF